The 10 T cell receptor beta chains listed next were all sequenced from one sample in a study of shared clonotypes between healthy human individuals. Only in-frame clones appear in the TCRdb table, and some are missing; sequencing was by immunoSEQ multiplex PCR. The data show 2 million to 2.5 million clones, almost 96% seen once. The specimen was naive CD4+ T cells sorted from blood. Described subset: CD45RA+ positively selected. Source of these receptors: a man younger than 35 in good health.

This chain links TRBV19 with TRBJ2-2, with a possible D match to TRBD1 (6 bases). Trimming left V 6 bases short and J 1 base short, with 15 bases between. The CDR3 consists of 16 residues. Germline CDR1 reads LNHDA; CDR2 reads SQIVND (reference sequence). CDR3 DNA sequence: TGTGCCAGTAGCCTAGGGACAACCCTGAACACCGGGGAGCTGTTTTTT. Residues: CASSLGTTLNTGELFF.

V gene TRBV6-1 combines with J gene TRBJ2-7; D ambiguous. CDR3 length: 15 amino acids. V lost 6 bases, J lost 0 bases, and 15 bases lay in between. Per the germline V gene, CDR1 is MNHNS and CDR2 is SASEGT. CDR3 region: CASRRQMSGSYEQYF. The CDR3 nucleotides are TGTGCCAGCAGACGGCAGATGAGTGGCTCCTACGAGCAGTACTTC.

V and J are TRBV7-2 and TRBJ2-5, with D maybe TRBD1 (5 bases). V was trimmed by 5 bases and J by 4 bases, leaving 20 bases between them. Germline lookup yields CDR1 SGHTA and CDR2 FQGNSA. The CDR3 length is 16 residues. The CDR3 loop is CASSIYRNQAGETQYF. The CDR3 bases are TGTGCCAGCAGCATCTACAGGAACCAAGCAGGAGAGACCCAGTACTTC.

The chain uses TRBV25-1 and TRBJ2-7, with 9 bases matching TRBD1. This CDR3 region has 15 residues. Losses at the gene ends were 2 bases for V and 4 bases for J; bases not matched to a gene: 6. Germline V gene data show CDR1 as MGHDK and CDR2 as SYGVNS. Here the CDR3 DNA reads TGTGCCAGCAGTGAAGCTGGGACAGGGAAATACGAGCAGTACTTC. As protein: CASSEAGTGKYEQYF.

The CDR3 loop reads CASSSVGGTGAVKSGEQYF. As DNA, the CDR3 is TGTGCCAGTAGTTCGGTTGGAGGGACAGGGGCTGTAAAGTCGGGCGAGCAGTACTTC. The chain carries TRBV19 and TRBJ2-7; TRBD1 matches at 10 bases. The CDR3 length is 19 residues. Unmatched junction bases numbered 22, after V lost 5 bases and J lost 6 bases. Germline CDR1 LNHDA, CDR2 SQIVND (reference sequence).

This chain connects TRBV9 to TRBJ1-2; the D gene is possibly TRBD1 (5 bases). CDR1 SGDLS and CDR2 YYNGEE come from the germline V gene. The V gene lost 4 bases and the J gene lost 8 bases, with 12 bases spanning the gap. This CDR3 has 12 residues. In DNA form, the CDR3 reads TGTGCCAGCAGCACCAGCTGGGGGGGCTACACCTTC. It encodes CASSTSWGGYTF.

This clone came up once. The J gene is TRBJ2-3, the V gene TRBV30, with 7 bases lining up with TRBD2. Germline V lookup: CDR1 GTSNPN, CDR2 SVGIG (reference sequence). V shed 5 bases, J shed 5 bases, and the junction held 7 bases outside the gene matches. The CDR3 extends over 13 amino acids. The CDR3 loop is CAWASSGGDTQYF. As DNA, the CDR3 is TGTGCCTGGGCCTCCTCGGGGGGAGATACGCAGTATTTT.

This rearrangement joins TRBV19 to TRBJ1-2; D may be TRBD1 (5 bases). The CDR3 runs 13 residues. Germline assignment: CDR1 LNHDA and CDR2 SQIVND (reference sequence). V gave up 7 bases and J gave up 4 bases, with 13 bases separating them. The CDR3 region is CASIAGPGYGYTF. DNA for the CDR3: TGTGCCAGTATTGCAGGGCCTGGCTATGGCTACACCTTC.

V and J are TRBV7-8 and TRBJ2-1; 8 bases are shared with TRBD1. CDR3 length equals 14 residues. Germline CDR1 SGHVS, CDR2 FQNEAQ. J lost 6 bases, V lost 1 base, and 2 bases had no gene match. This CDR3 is CASSLGTGSNEQFF. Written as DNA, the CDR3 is TGTGCCAGCAGCTTAGGGACAGGGTCCAATGAGCAGTTCTTC.

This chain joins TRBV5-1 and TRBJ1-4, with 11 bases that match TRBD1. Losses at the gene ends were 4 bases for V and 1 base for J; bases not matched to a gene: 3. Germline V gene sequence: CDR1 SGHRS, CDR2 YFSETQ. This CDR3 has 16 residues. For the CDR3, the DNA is TGCGCCAGCAGCACGGGACAGGGGGGAACTAATGAAAAACTGTTTTTT. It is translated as CASSTGQGGTNEKLFF.